This T cell receptor beta chain appears in the sequencing data of a study of response to subunit inactivated influenza vaccine. This CDR3 has 14 amino acids. V lost 6 bases and J lost 8; bases outside the gene matches: 10. Germline CDR1 reads MNHEY; CDR2 reads SVGAGI. TCRdb independently ran MiXCR on the RT-PCR reads; one entry per CDR3 protein. The profile shows a few hundred thousand distinct CDR3 sequences, just over 20% of them singletons. This clonotype originated in a man aged 50 to 75 who received an inactivated influenza vaccine. V is TRBV6-5 and J is TRBJ1-2; 9 bases are shared with TRBD1. This specimen consisted of PBMCs from blood, obtained less than 22 months after vaccination. CDR3 DNA sequence: TGTGCCAGCAGGACAAGGACAGGGGTTGGAGGCTACACCTTC. It codes for CASRTRTGVGGYTF.